This T cell receptor (beta chain) was obtained from a study of T cells after yellow fever vaccination. Whole-study context: Fractions containing few cells were prepared with SMART-Seq v4 Ultra Low Input.

This clonotype was counted only a few times. Antigen specificity is unknown. UMIs were added to TCR cDNA along with a universal primer site when it was made by 5'RACE template switching. TCRdb recomputed calls from the 5' RACE reads with MiXCR, one row per CDR3 protein. This sample yields about 340,000 distinct CDR3 sequences, of which roughly an eighth are seen a single time; roughly 3% belongs to the top ten. Overall study results and limits: Highly abundant clonotypes carried over from the bulk population could end up in FACS-sorted repertoires as contaminants.

There are 14 residues in the CDR3. J lost 1 base, V lost 7 bases, and 4 bases had no gene match. Germline V gene sequence: CDR1 SQVTM, CDR2 ANQGSEA. The sequence came from a man between 18 and 35 years old who received the YFV17D yellow fever vaccine. The genes are TRBV29-1 and TRBJ2-7; 13 bases are a match to TRBD2. The sample in question was CD4+ T cells sorted from PBMCs, obtained 15 days after the yellow fever booster vaccination. CDR3 protein: CSERGLAGSYEQYV. The DNA for the CDR3 is TGCAGCGAGAGGGGACTAGCGGGGTCCTACGAGCAGTACGTC.